This T cell receptor beta chain stems from a study of PD-1 blockade in classical Hodgkin lymphoma (dated by TCRdb to the early 2020s). Regarding the research as a whole: Nivolumab dosing was 3 mg/kg intravenously every 2 weeks, continuing until either disease progression or unacceptable toxicity. To define a peripheral blood immune signature of response to PD-1 blockade in classical Hodgkin lymphoma, the study combined TCR beta sequencing with CyTOF. What the research found in general, with its limitations: The study was restricted to a single clinical trial cohort, and the causes of repertoire differences, possibly disease activity or prior therapy, were left undefined. Baseline TCR diversity was reported to be lower in newly diagnosed patients than in healthy donors, and even lower in relapsed/refractory patients. Lower diversity was seen in patients whose nivolumab began less than 1 year after ASCT, and these patients were left out of later analyses so that immune reconstitution would not confound the results. By C4D1, a significant rise was seen in CD4+ TCR diversity but not in CD8+ TCR diversity (p=0.0027 vs p=0.16), and the rise was most apparent among complete responders (p=0.02). Among trial patients, those achieving complete response had baseline diversity similar to that of newly diagnosed patients, while diversity was significantly lower in partial responders and progressors.

The Qiagen DNeasy kit was used to extract genomic DNA from unsorted PBMCs and from the negatively selected CD4+ and CD8+ fractions. TCR beta CDR3 regions were subjected to amplification by immunoSEQ multiplex PCR with primers that anneal to V and J segments. A synthetic immune receptor repertoire was used to minimize amplification bias, and any remaining bias was removed computationally after sequencing. Processing in the source paper ran as follows. Custom Python scripts were used to quantify repertoire diversity as the Shannon entropy index. Unsorted, CD4+ and CD8+ repertoires were examined separately, except in combined analyses, for which CD4+ and CD8+ sequences were merged in silico. A clone was considered expanded if an increase in frequency of at least 2-fold after treatment relative to C1D1 was found, and a pseudocount of 0.5 was applied to clones undetected at baseline. Clones with 0 or 1 copy at C1D1 were classified as singleton clones, and clones with 2 or more copies were classified as non-singleton clones. Clones expanded in unsorted samples were labelled as CD4+, CD8+ or unknown by matching protein sequences in sorted samples from the same patient. Wilcoxon tests on paired samples were used to test diversity changes from C1D1 to C4D1. In its TCRdb copy, this immuneACCESS table keeps in-frame sequences only and misses some clones. Where compared with another copy, unresolved V genes explain less than half of these, and the others have no known cause. The DNA gave D and trimming, while V, J and clone size come from that table. The sample contains 40,000 to 55,000 clones, about 90% of them found a single time. The ten largest clonotypes hold about 9% of the sample.

The time point label, read with the paper, signifies: cycle 1 day 1 (C1D1), immediately before nivolumab initiation. Every trial patient had relapsed after autologous stem cell transplantation, and cohorts A, B and C differed in prior brentuximab vedotin exposure. A total of under 70 patients with relapsed/refractory classical Hodgkin lymphoma made up the trial cohort, and each patient's best overall response was complete response, partial response or progressive disease. Trial patients were treated with single-agent nivolumab in the multi-cohort phase II CheckMate 205 trial. An independent review committee assessed best overall response using the 2007 International Working Group response criteria. Trial PBMCs were collected immediately before nivolumab initiation (C1D1) and during therapy at cycle 2 day 1 and cycle 4 day 1. Peripheral blood was collected in 8 mL Vacutainer Cell Preparation Tubes, from which PBMCs were isolated by centrifugation and then cryopreserved.

For this clone: The clone's antigen remains unknown. The input lacks base qualities; no much larger clone sits a single base away.

CDR1 MNHEY and CDR2 SVGAGI are derived from the germline V gene. V gives up 2 bases and J gives up 7 bases, and the segment between their germline ends measures 15 bases. CDR3 length: 15 amino acids, cysteine to phenylalanine. Only CDR3 DNA remains: 45 bases, in frame from the first base. The receptor comes from a human donor with classical Hodgkin lymphoma. The sample here was peripheral blood mononuclear cells (PBMCs), taken at baseline. Here the chain combines TRBV6-5 and TRBJ2-1, and perhaps TRBD2 as D gene, on 5 matching bases. The base sequence is TGTGCCAGCAGTTACCGAAAGGGAGAAAGGAATGAGCAGTTCTTC. The translation is CASSYRKGERNEQFF.